Included here is one TCR beta chain sequence, with context. Its antigen is still unknown. Per-base quality was not reported, and no clone a single base away is much larger than it. Per the publication, the treatment or condition label means: about 20 received Ad26.COV2.S at low or high dose, single or two shots; 5 received placebo; per-sample allocation not given. For vaccine and placebo recipients, the sequenced repertoires came from samples collected on day 63 after the first injection. In Cohort 1b, more than 20 adults aged 18-55 years were enrolled at a single site in Boston, USA, between 29 July and 7 August 2020. Ad26.COV2.S was a replication-incompetent adenovirus type 26 vector expressing a prefusion-stabilized SARS-CoV-2 spike protein from the original Wuhan strain. TCRbeta CDR3 regions were sequenced with the immunoSEQ Assay. After extraction, genomic DNA underwent amplification by bias-controlled multiplex PCR, followed by high-throughput sequencing. The authors processed their data as follows. To quantify the absolute abundance of each unique TCRbeta CDR3 region, sequences were collapsed and filtered. T cell fraction was estimated by normalizing TCRbeta template counts to usable DNA, which was measured by amplifying reference genes present in all nucleated cells. Repertoire TCRs were annotated as SARS-CoV-2-specific when V gene, CDR3 amino acid sequence and J gene were exactly matched to a known reactive TCR set. The reference SARS-CoV-2 TCR set was derived from MIRA and filtered for enrichment in COVID-19-positive ImmuneCODE repertoires, a step that removed public or cross-reactive TCRs. Based on the MIRA antigens, annotated TCRs were further analysed at the level of specific ORF or position within ORF. Breadth was defined as the number of annotated unique rearrangements divided by the total number of unique productive rearrangements, and depth was defined as the summed frequency of the annotated unique rearrangements. Two-sided Wilcoxon rank-sum tests were used to compare TCR breadth between groups. Sourced from immuneACCESS, this table was stored by TCRdb with only in-frame sequences that have V and J called. A share of the clones is absent; for the studies checked, an unresolved V gene accounts for under half, and the remainder has no known explanation. V and J calls and clone size are as listed in that table; D and trimming were resolved from the DNA. A total of around 340,000 clones appear in this sample, more than 85% of them only once. 5% of the sample lies in the top ten.

The sample is drawn from a study of Ad26.COV2.S vaccination and SARS-CoV-2 variants (dated by TCRdb to about 2021). Study-level background: Vaccine-arm donors were drawn from COV1001, a multicentre, randomized, double-blind, placebo-controlled phase I-IIa trial of Ad26.COV2.S in healthy adults. Trial participants were randomized into five groups of five, in which low-dose or high-dose Ad26.COV2.S was given once or twice, or placebo was given on both occasions. A total of around 32 samples were included in the TCR-sequenced set, comprising around 19 Ad26.COV2.S vaccine recipients, 5 placebo recipients and 8 SARS-CoV-2 convalescent individuals. TCRbeta repertoire sequencing was used to assess the specificity and breadth of SARS-CoV-2-reactive T cell receptors after Ad26.COV2.S vaccination. Ad26.COV2.S was administered intramuscularly at 5 x 10^10 or 1 x 10^11 viral particles, either as a single shot or as two shots given 56 days apart. Throughout the experiments and outcome assessment, investigators stayed blinded to trial group allocation. On the study overall, not on this receptor specifically: After vaccination, substantial breadth of spike-specific CD8+ and CD4+ T cell responses was reported. The study was not powered for comparison of responses between vaccine doses or regimens. The authors noted that the TCR breadth and depth analyses may have underestimated total T cell responses. Vaccine and placebo recipients had comparable non-spike TCR breadth, which fits with the vaccine containing only spike. Ad26.COV2.S recipients had higher spike-specific TCR breadth than placebo recipients (P = 0.0014).

The source was peripheral blood, collected in a trial of Ad26.COV2.S vaccine versus placebo. The TCR was taken from a person between 18 and 60 years old who received the Ad26.COV2.S COVID-19 vaccine or a placebo.

CDR3 region: CASTWRTFYNEQFF. The sequenced DNA is TGCGCCAGCACCTGGCGGACATTCTACAATGAGCAGTTCTTC. The sequence joins TRBV5-1 to TRBJ2-1, and perhaps TRBD1 as D gene, on 5 matching bases. The CDR3 contains 14 residues, cysteine and phenylalanine counted. The DNA shown is the 42-base CDR3, in frame from base 1. The germline V gene yields SGHRS for CDR1 and YFSETQ for CDR2. Trimming takes 6 bases from V and 3 bases from J, and the germline ends sit 13 bases apart.